The 12 T cell receptor beta chains below were found in one sample sequenced in a study of blood T cells in healthy people across ages. A second PCR, run for about 6 to 12 cycles, used a sample-barcoded 5' primer plus a J-beta primer mix. From the 5' RACE reads, TCRdb called clonotypes with MiXCR, one entry per CDR3 protein. The data hold roughly 1.5 million distinct CDR3 sequences, with about 45% observed a single time. Sequences were obtained from blood. These receptor sequences come from a woman aged 18-35 years in good health.

This clonotype was seen only a few times. The chain carries TRBV6-5 and TRBJ2-7; tentative D call: TRBD1 (8 bases). Trimming shortened V by 7 bases and J by 6 bases, and 19 bases separated the two germline ends. The CDR3 loop spans 14 amino acids. CDR1 is MNHEY, CDR2 SVGAGI, per germline. The CDR3: CASTPTGGGREQYF. The CDR3 bases are TGTGCCAGCACACCCACAGGGGGAGGGCGCGAGCAGTACTTC.

This clonotype appeared a few times. The chain joins TRBV2 to TRBJ1-1; D may be TRBD1 (5 bases). Germline V gene data show CDR1 as SNHLY and CDR2 as FYNNEI. This CDR3 is built from 14 residues. With 2 bases removed from V and 3 bases from J, the gap between germline ends came to 10 bases. The CDR3 nucleotides read TGTGCCAGCAGTGAATTGAGGGGTCACACTGAAGCTTTCTTT. Translating gives CASSELRGHTEAFF.

The CDR3 coding sequence is TGTGCCAGCAGTGGGGGACTAGCCAACATTCAGTACTTC. Encoded protein: CASSGGLANIQYF. The V and J genes are TRBV2 and TRBJ2-5; 9 nucleotides align to TRBD2. The DNA end is more similar to TRBJ2-4, so the J call may be wrong. The CDR3 length is 13 residues. Germline CDR1 reads SNHLY; CDR2 reads FYNNEI.

The J gene is TRBJ2-1, the V gene TRBV6-5, with D possibly being TRBD2 (5 bases). In germline, CDR1 is MNHEY, CDR2 SVGAGI. V lost 2 bases, J lost 4 bases, and 18 bases lay in between. This CDR3 spans 17 amino acids. The CDR3 loop reads CASSYDYNSGKYNEQFF. CDR3 nucleotides: TGTGCCAGCAGTTACGATTACAACTCGGGGAAGTACAATGAGCAGTTCTTC.

The chain has TRBV10-2 and TRBJ1-2, with 7 bases that match TRBD1. CDR3 length: 14 residues. With V trimmed by 7 bases and J by 2 bases, 7 bases remained unmatched. Looked up from germline, CDR1 is WSHSY and CDR2 is SAAADI. As DNA, the CDR3 is TGCGCCAGCACCTCTTCGGGACAGAACTATGGCTACACCTTC. Residues: CASTSSGQNYGYTF.

This clonotype was counted a few times. The rearrangement links TRBV7-9 to TRBJ2-5, with D perhaps TRBD1 or TRBD2 (5 bases each). Germline V CDR1 and CDR2: SEHNR, FQNEAQ (reference sequence). V was clipped by 5 bases and J by 3 bases, with 16 bases between them. This CDR3 spans 15 amino acids. The CDR3: CASSTGAVMKETQYF. CDR3 DNA sequence: TGTGCCAGCAGCACCGGGGCAGTAATGAAAGAGACCCAGTACTTC.

The chain couples TRBV20-1 to TRBJ2-7, with TRBD2 identical over 7 bases. The germline CDR1 and CDR2 sequences are DFQATT and SNEGSKA (reference sequence). The CDR3 length is 13 residues. CDR3 loop: CRITGTKQHEQYF. DNA for the CDR3: TGCAGGATCACCGGGACTAAACAGCACGAGCAGTACTTC.

J is TRBJ2-3 and V is TRBV12-3 or TRBV12-4; 8 nucleotides align to TRBD2. The CDR3 totals 17 residues. Trimming at V came to 6 bases and at J to 6 bases, leaving 17 bases not matched to a gene. CDR3 sequence: CASSNPALAGPYDTQYF. The CDR3 DNA reads TGTGCCAGCAGCAACCCGGCGTTAGCGGGGCCCTATGATACGCAGTATTTT.

CDR3 sequence reads: CSATSDSDEKLFF. The CDR3 DNA reads as TGCAGTGCTACCTCGGACAGTGATGAAAAACTGTTTTTT. The chain couples TRBV20-1 to TRBJ1-4; tentatively, D is TRBD1 (6 bases). Between the trimmed V and J ends, which lost 4 bases and 6 bases, there was a span of 12 bases. Germline CDR1 DFQATT, CDR2 SNEGSKA (reference sequence). The CDR3 is 13 residues long.

This clonotype appeared many times. This rearrangement joins TRBV7-8 to TRBJ2-3; no definite D call. Trimming stripped 11 bases from V and 0 bases from J, with 6 bases between. Germline V gene sequence: CDR1 SGHVS, CDR2 FQNEAQ. The CDR3 is 11 residues long. The CDR3 sequence: CALGSTDTQYF. CDR3 DNA: TGTGCCTTGGGTAGCACAGATACGCAGTATTTT.

As concerns this clonotype: This sequence may be a read error, since a much larger clone differs from it by one base. CDR3 region: CASSPLDTGTQYF. CDR3 bases: TGTGCCAGCAGTCCCCTTGACACAGGTACGCAGTATTTT. The chain joins TRBV12-3 or TRBV12-4 to TRBJ2-3; perhaps TRBD1 as D (5 bases). CDR3 length: 13 amino acids.

The rearrangement uses TRBV20-1 and TRBJ2-1, with D unclear. This CDR3 has 12 residues. In germline, CDR1 is DFQATT, CDR2 SNEGSKA (reference sequence). V was clipped by 5 bases and J by 1 base, with 6 bases between them. CDR3 nucleotide sequence: TGCAGTGCTCAAGGGTCCTACAATGAGCAGTTCTTC. This sequence encodes CSAQGSYNEQFF.